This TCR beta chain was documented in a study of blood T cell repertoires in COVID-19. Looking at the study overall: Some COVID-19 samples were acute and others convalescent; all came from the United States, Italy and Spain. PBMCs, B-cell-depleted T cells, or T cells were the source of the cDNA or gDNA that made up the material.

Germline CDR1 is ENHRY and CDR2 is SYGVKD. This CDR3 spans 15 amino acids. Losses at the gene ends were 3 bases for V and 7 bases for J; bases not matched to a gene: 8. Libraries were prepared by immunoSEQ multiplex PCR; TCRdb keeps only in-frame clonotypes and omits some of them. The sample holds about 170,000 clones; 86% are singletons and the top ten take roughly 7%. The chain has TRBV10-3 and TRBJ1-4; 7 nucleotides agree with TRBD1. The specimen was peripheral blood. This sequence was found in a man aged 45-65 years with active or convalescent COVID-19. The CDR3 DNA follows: TGTGCCATCAGTGACAGACAGGGCGAGGGTGAAAAACTGTTTTTT. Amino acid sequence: CAISDRQGEGEKLFF.